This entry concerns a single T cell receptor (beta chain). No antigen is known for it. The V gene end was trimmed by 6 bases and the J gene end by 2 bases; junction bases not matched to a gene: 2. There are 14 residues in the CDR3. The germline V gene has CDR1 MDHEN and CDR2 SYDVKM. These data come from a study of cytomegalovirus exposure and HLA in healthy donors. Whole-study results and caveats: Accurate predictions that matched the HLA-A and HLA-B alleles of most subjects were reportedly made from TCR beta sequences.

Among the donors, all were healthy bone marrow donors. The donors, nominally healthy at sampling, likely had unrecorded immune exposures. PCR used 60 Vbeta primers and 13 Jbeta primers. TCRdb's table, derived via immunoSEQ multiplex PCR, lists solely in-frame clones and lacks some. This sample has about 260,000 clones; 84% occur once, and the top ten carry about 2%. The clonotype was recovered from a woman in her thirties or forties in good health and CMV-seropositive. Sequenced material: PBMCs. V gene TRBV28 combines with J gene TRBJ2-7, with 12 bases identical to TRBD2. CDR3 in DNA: TGTGCCAGCAGAGGACTAGCGGGGACCTACGAGCAGTACTTC. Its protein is CASRGLAGTYEQYF.